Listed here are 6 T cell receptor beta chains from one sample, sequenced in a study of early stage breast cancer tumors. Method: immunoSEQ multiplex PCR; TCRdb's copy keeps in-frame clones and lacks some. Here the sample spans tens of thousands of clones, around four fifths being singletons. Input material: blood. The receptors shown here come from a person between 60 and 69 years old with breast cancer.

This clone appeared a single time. As DNA, the CDR3 is TGTGCCAGCGGCCGGGACAGGTCATTTGCAACTAATGAAAAACTGTTTTTT. Its protein product is CASGRDRSFATNEKLFF. The rearrangement joins TRBV7-9 to TRBJ1-4; 8 positions match TRBD1. The germline V gene encodes CDR1 SEHNR and CDR2 FQNEAQ (reference sequence). The CDR3 consists of 17 residues. The V gene end was trimmed by 8 bases and the J gene end by 0 bases; junction bases not matched to a gene: 11.

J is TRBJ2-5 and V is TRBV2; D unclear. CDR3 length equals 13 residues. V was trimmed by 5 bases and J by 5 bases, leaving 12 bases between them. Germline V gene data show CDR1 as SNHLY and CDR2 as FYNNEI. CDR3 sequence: CASSTLARETQYF. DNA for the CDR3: TGTGCCAGCAGTACCCTGGCGCGGGAGACCCAGTACTTC.

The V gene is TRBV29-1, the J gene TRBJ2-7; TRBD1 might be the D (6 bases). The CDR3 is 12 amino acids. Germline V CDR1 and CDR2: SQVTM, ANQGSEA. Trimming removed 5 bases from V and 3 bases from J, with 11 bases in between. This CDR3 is CSVRDKSYEQYF. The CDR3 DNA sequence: TGCAGCGTTCGGGACAAGAGCTACGAGCAGTACTTC.

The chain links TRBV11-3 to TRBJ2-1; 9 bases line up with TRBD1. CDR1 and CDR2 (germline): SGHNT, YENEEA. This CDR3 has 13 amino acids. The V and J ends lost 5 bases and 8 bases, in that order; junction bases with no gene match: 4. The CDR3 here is CASSPDRGDEQFF. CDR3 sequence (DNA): TGTGCCAGCAGCCCGGACAGGGGAGATGAGCAGTTCTTC. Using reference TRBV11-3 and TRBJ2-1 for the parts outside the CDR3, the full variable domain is EAGVVQSPRYKIIEKKQPVAFWCNPISGHNTLYWYLQNLGQGPELLIRYENEEAVDDSQLPKDRFSAERLKGVDSTLKIQPAELGDSAVYLCASSPDRGDEQFFGPGTRLTVL.

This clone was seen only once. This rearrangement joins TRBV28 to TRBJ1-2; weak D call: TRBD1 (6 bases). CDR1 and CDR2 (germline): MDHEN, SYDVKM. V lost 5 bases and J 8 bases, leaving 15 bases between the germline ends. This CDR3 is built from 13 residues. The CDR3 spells CASSRDTLTGYTF. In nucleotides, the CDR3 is TGTGCCAGCAGTAGGGACACCCTGACAGGCTACACCTTC.

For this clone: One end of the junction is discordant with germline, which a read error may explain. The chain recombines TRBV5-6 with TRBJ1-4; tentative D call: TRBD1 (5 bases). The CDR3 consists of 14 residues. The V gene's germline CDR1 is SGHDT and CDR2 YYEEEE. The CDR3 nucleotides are TGTGCCAGCAGCTTGGCCGCTTCCCACGGGGCCTCAAATTTT. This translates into CASSLAASHGASNF.